This section outlines one TCR beta chain sequence together with its context. Its antigen is still unknown. The V gene's germline CDR1 is SGHAT and CDR2 FQNNGV. The V end lost 0 bases, the J end lost 3 bases, and 27 bases lay between the germline ends. The CDR3 is 20 residues long. These data originate in a study of T cell responses to AZD1222 COVID-19 vaccine. Overall study: Second-dose recipients at about 4 or about 12 weeks were treated as one pooled group.

Whole-study findings and limits: Spike-wide coverage was observed for vaccine-associated CD4 TCRs, with dominant responses at 160-218 and 743-854. There were mostly white British donors and more females than males, and clonal diversity was possibly underestimated.

The protocol was immunoSEQ multiplex PCR, while the TCRdb copy is restricted to in-frame clones and leaves out a portion. The sample has about 54,000 clones; around nine tenths are singletons. The V and J genes are TRBV11-2 and TRBJ2-7; D not resolved. Sequences were derived from peripheral blood, sampled on day 0 of AZD1222 vaccination. The receptor's source is an adult in good health. CDR3 nucleotides: TGTGCCAGCAGCTTAGAGGTCGGCACGAGGTCCAACCGGCACCTCTACGAGCAGTACTTC. This encodes CASSLEVGTRSNRHLYEQYF.